This T cell receptor (beta chain) was profiled in a study of human T cells and chemical hapten exposure. A few counts support this clonotype. The CDR3 is 14 amino acids. Germline V gene lookup returns CDR1 SEHNR and CDR2 FQNEAQ (reference sequence). Losses at the gene ends were 4 bases for V and 5 bases for J; bases not matched to a gene: 1. The authors' total RNA extraction used unfractionated whole blood. Library construction involved attaching unique molecular identifiers to individual cDNA molecules, which allowed quantitative, reproducible TCR counting. TCRdb redid the calling of the reads with MiXCR, one entry per CDR3 protein. Among 95,000 to 150,000 distinct CDR3 sequences listed, about 8.9% were seen once.

The sample was whole blood. The chain is built from TRBV7-9 and TRBJ1-6, with 8 bases that match TRBD1. This TCR was recovered from a human donor in good health. Some clones in this sample may be carry-over from other donors' samples. DNA for the CDR3: TGTGCCAGCAGCTCGGACAGGGATAATTCACCCCTCCACTTT. It translates to CASSSDRDNSPLHF.